This T cell receptor beta chain was retrieved from a study of CD8+ T cells in alopecia areata. Whole-study context: Skin was taken from 6-12-month-old C3H/HeJ graft donors that had spontaneous alopecia and grafted onto approximately 6-11-week-old female C3H/HeJ mice. Study observations and caveats: An increase in clonality over normal scalp was evident in lesional scalp, especially alopecia totalis/universalis. Sequencing of scalp samples also captures resident alphabeta T cells of normal skin.

Germline CDR1 reads NSHNY; CDR2 reads SYGAGN. This CDR3 has 17 residues. J was trimmed by 5 bases and V by 0 bases; bases with no gene match: 6. This clone was observed a handful of times. Antigen: not known. The germline and genes are mouse ones. With the read ending 4 residues before the CDR3 end, the germline J gene is used to fill in that end. Extraction of RNA preceded its reverse transcription into cDNA, which served as the sequencing template. Profiled with immunoSEQ multiplex PCR; TCRdb holds only in-frame clones, not every one. Altogether around 300,000 clones were found in the sample, and no singletons occur. A panel of CD4, CD8alpha, NKG2D, NKG2ACE and other markers served to sort pooled cutaneous lymph node cells.

Source material: CD4+ T cells sorted from a lymph node. This TCR was sampled from a C3H/HeJ mouse with alopecia areata. The strain is characterized by the MHC haplotype H2-k. The J gene is TRBJ2-1, the V gene TRBV13-1; 12 bases match TRBD2. This CDR3 reads CASSDATGGARDAEQFF. CDR3 DNA (partial): TGTGCCAGCAGTGATGCGACTGGGGGGGCGCGCGATGCT.